These 28 T cell receptor beta chains originate from one sample sequenced in a study of T cell responses to AZD1222 COVID-19 vaccine (dated by TCRdb to the early 2020s). Libraries were made using the immunoSEQ multiplex PCR assay. TCRdb took this table from immuneACCESS and kept in-frame rearrangements with V and J called. Such tables lack part of the clones; where checked against another copy, unresolved V genes explain under half of the gap, and the rest is unexplained. This sample is represented by roughly 85,000 clones; approximately 87% of them were singletons. Approximately 7% of the sample goes to the ten largest clones. The time point label on this specimen signifies: baseline before first vaccination. The specimen comprised peripheral blood, sampled on day 0 of AZD1222 vaccination. Source of these receptors: an adult in good health.

This clone has just one count. V gene TRBV4-3 combines with J gene TRBJ2-5, with D unclear. Trimming left V 3 bases short and J 9 bases short, with 20 bases between. The CDR3 length is 15 residues. Germline values: CDR1 LGHNA, CDR2 YSLEER. The DNA of the CDR3 is TGCGCCAGCAGCCAGGAAACAGCTCCCTCCAAGCCCCAGTACTTC. It encodes CASSQETAPSKPQYF.

The chain is built from TRBV6-5 and TRBJ2-7; D not certain. The CDR3 consists of 12 residues. Trimming removed 9 bases from V and 0 bases from J, with 9 bases in between. The V gene's germline CDR1 is MNHEY and CDR2 SVGAGI. CDR3 bases: TGTGCCAGTTTGGCCGCCTCCTACGAGCAGTACTTC. Protein sequence: CASLAASYEQYF.

This clone was counted a single time. The rearrangement links TRBV28 to TRBJ1-6; 10 bases match TRBD1. The V segment lost 6 bases and the J segment 0 bases; nucleotides outside the gene matches: 2. Germline V CDR1 and CDR2: MDHEN, SYDVKM. The CDR3 extends over 16 amino acids. The CDR3 loop is CASRRTGGSYNSPLHF. CDR3 bases: TGTGCCAGCAGACGGACAGGGGGCTCCTATAATTCACCCCTCCACTTT.

The chain employs TRBV20-1 and TRBJ2-3; D is possibly TRBD1 (5 bases). CDR1 DFQATT and CDR2 SNEGSKA come from the germline V gene (reference sequence). The V and J ends lost 6 bases and 5 bases respectively, with 6 bases between them. The CDR3 contains 10 residues. DNA of the CDR3: TGCAGTGCAGGGGTAGATACGCAGTATTTT. Protein product: CSAGVDTQYF.

The V and J genes are TRBV7-8 and TRBJ2-7; 7 bases are a match to TRBD1. Per the germline V gene, CDR1 is SGHVS and CDR2 is FQNEAQ. The CDR3 contains 14 residues. V was pared by 4 bases and J by 3 bases, with 6 bases of the junction left unmatched. The CDR3 reads CASSSFGTDYEQYF. DNA of the CDR3: TGTGCCAGCAGCTCCTTCGGGACAGACTACGAGCAGTACTTC.

This clone was recorded a few times. The gene calls are TRBV27 and TRBJ2-7; 9 bases match TRBD2. The CDR3 is 16 residues long. Germline CDR1 and CDR2: MNHEY and SMNVEV (reference sequence). Trimming took 3 bases from V and 5 from J; bases not matched to a gene: 11. CDR3 region: CASSFTGTSRRDEQYF. In DNA, the CDR3 is TGTGCCAGCAGTTTTACTGGGACTAGCAGGAGGGACGAGCAGTACTTC.

This rearrangement joins TRBV2 to TRBJ1-5; D is uncertain. In germline, CDR1 is SNHLY, CDR2 FYNNEI. This CDR3 has 13 residues. Between the trimmed V and J ends, which lost 1 base and 7 bases, there was a span of 8 bases. The CDR3 loop reads CASSEDSSQPQHF. The CDR3 DNA reads as TGTGCCAGCAGTGAAGATAGTTCCCAGCCCCAGCATTTT.

This clone was seen a handful of times. Other nucleotide sequences from this sample produce the same CDR3. V gene TRBV6-4 combines with J gene TRBJ2-6; tentatively, D is TRBD1 or TRBD2 (6 bases each). Germline CDR1 and CDR2: MRHNA and SNTAGT. The CDR3 extends over 16 amino acids. V lost 0 bases and J lost 1, with 7 bases in between. CDR3 in amino acids: CASSDSGGSGANVLTF. In nucleotides, the CDR3 is TGTGCCAGCAGTGACTCAGGGGGGTCTGGGGCCAACGTCCTGACTTTC.

The chain links TRBV19 to TRBJ1-4; no reliable D call. CDR3 length equals 16 residues. Germline CDR1 reads LNHDA; CDR2 reads SQIVND (reference sequence). Trimming removed 4 bases from V and 0 bases from J, with 12 bases in between. The CDR3: CASSKGRHATNEKLFF. For the CDR3, the DNA is TGTGCCAGTAGTAAAGGGAGACATGCAACTAATGAAAAACTGTTTTTT.

The CDR3 coding sequence is TGTGCCAGCAGCTCCCGGACGGACTTAGCCAAAAACATTCAGTACTTC. This gives the protein CASSSRTDLAKNIQYF. V gene TRBV7-2 combines with J gene TRBJ2-4; D may be TRBD2 (5 bases). Germline assignment: CDR1 SGHTA and CDR2 FQGNSA. This CDR3 comprises 16 residues. V shed 4 bases and J shed 0 bases, with 13 bases lying between them.

The genes are TRBV6-5 and TRBJ2-3, with D uncertain. This CDR3 has 14 residues. Trimming stripped 0 bases from V and 3 bases from J, with 7 bases between. Germline loops: CDR1 MNHEY, CDR2 SVGAGI. Here the CDR3 reads CASSYSGRTDTQYF. The CDR3 DNA follows: TGTGCCAGCAGTTACTCGGGCAGAACAGATACGCAGTATTTT.

V usage is TRBV19 and J usage is TRBJ2-1; TRBD1 aligns across 8 bases. The CDR3 is 15 residues long. Germline CDR1 LNHDA, CDR2 SQIVND (reference sequence). The V segment lost 6 bases and the J segment 5 bases; nucleotides outside the gene matches: 9. CDR3 sequence: CASRVQQGAHNEQFF. The CDR3 coding sequence is TGTGCCAGTAGGGTGCAGCAGGGGGCTCACAATGAGCAGTTCTTC.

The V and J genes are TRBV7-2 and TRBJ2-3; D is tentatively TRBD1 or TRBD2 (6 bases each). Per germline, CDR1 SGHTA and CDR2 FQGNSA. Trimming removed 5 bases from V and 6 bases from J, with 18 bases in between. The CDR3 is made up of 15 amino acids. This CDR3 is CASSEGGREYDTQYF. The CDR3 DNA is TGTGCCAGCAGCGAGGGGGGCAGGGAGTATGATACGCAGTATTTT.

CDR3 bases: TGCGCCAGCAGCTTACTCCGGGACGGAGACACCGGGGAGCTGTTTTTT. Encoded protein: CASSLLRDGDTGELFF. The chain links TRBV5-1 to TRBJ2-2; D could derive from TRBD1 or TRBD2 (5 bases each). V lost 2 bases to trimming and J lost 3 bases, with 14 bases between them. The CDR3 is made up of 16 amino acids. Germline V lookup: CDR1 SGHRS, CDR2 YFSETQ.

The chain couples TRBV19 to TRBJ1-2, with 11 bases fitting TRBD1. Germline CDR1 LNHDA, CDR2 SQIVND (reference sequence). The V and J ends lost 5 bases and 4 bases, in that order; junction bases with no gene match: 9. The CDR3 loop spans 16 amino acids. The CDR3 protein is CASSSGQGAQSYGYTF. In DNA, the CDR3 is TGTGCCAGTAGTTCCGGACAGGGGGCTCAATCCTATGGCTACACCTTC.

The rearrangement joins TRBV19 to TRBJ1-5; D uncertain. Germline V lookup: CDR1 LNHDA, CDR2 SQIVND (reference sequence). This CDR3 contains 12 residues. V was clipped by 8 bases and J by 7 bases, with 12 bases between them. The CDR3 sequence: CASGGVGQPQHF. The CDR3 DNA is TGTGCCAGTGGTGGAGTTGGGCAGCCCCAGCATTTT. The variable domain in full, completed from reference TRBV19 and TRBJ1-5, reads DGGITQSPKYLFRKEGQNVTLSCEQNLNHDAMYWYRQDPGQGLRLIYYSQIVNDFQKGDIAEGYSVSREKKESFPLTVTSAQKNPTAFYLCASGGVGQPQHFGDGTRLSIL.

The chain uses TRBV3-1 (or the pseudogene TRBV3-2) and TRBJ2-1; a weak D match, TRBD1 (6 bases). This CDR3 comprises 16 residues. Between the trimmed V and J ends, which lost 3 bases and 0 bases, there was a span of 12 bases. Germline lookup yields CDR1 LGHDT and CDR2 YNNKEL (reference sequence). The CDR3 nucleotides read TGTGCCAGCAGCCATCTTGACAGGAGCTCCTACAATGAGCAGTTCTTC. This translates into CASSHLDRSSYNEQFF.

The chain joins TRBV10-3 to TRBJ2-2, with TRBD1 matching over 12 bases. Germline V lookup: CDR1 ENHRY, CDR2 SYGVKD. The V gene end was trimmed by 10 bases and the J gene end by 4 bases; junction bases not matched to a gene: 7. The CDR3 runs to 15 residues. The CDR3 DNA reads as TGTGCCACAGGGACAGGGGGCGCGGGCACCGGGGAGCTGTTTTTT. Amino acids: CATGTGGAGTGELFF.

The chain couples TRBV5-1 to TRBJ2-7; 11 positions agree with TRBD1. The CDR3 runs 16 residues. The trim removed 4 bases at V and 1 base at J, leaving 7 bases unmatched. Germline loops: CDR1 SGHRS, CDR2 YFSETQ. CDR3 sequence reads: CASSPGTGGWSYEQYF. In DNA, the CDR3 is TGCGCCAGCAGCCCTGGGACAGGGGGATGGTCCTACGAGCAGTACTTC.

The chain recombines TRBV7-2 with TRBJ1-5; D remains unclear. Trimming left V 1 base short and J 4 bases short, with 5 bases between. The CDR3 is 13 amino acids. The germline gives CDR1 SGHTA, CDR2 FQGNSA. The CDR3 sequence: CASSLVKNQPQHF. CDR3 nucleotide sequence: TGTGCCAGCAGCTTAGTGAAGAATCAGCCCCAGCATTTT.

This clone showed up just once. The chain recombines TRBV5-1 with TRBJ1-3; 9 nucleotides line up with TRBD1. CDR1 and CDR2 from the germline V gene are SGHRS and YFSETQ. The J segment lost 4 bases and the V segment lost 0 bases, leaving 8 bases of the junction unmatched. This CDR3 region has 17 residues. CDR3 sequence reads: CASSLEGGQGNGNTIYF. For the CDR3, the DNA is TGCGCCAGCAGCTTGGAGGGAGGACAGGGGAACGGAAACACCATATATTTT.

V and J are TRBV2 and TRBJ2-3, with D perhaps TRBD2 (5 bases). V was pared by 5 bases and J by 2 bases, with 17 bases between. CDR1 SNHLY and CDR2 FYNNEI come from the germline V gene. CDR3 length equals 16 residues. CDR3 sequence reads: CASSFPLAINTDTQYF. Written as DNA, the CDR3 is TGTGCCAGCAGTTTCCCTTTAGCGATAAACACAGATACGCAGTATTTT.

The chain links TRBV11-2 to TRBJ2-3; 11 bases agree with TRBD2. CDR1 is SGHAT and CDR2 is FQNNGV in the germline V gene. J gave up 9 bases and V 8 bases, and 10 bases lay outside the gene matches. The CDR3 contains 14 residues. In DNA, the CDR3 is TGTGCCAGCGTTATTAGCGGGGGGGCGCAGACGCAGTATTTT. Translation: CASVISGGAQTQYF.

The gene calls are TRBV10-3 and TRBJ1-4, with unresolved D. With 2 bases removed from V and 4 bases from J, the gap between germline ends came to 8 bases. CDR1 and CDR2 (germline): ENHRY, SYGVKD. This CDR3 has 14 amino acids. Here the CDR3 reads CAISEADYNEKLFF. CDR3 coding DNA: TGTGCCATCAGTGAGGCAGACTATAATGAAAAACTGTTTTTT.

The genes are TRBV13 and TRBJ2-3; 7 nucleotides agree with TRBD1. Trimming cost V 1 base and J 0 bases; bases outside gene matches: 1. Germline V gene sequence: CDR1 PRHDT, CDR2 FYEKMQ (reference sequence). CDR3 size: 15 residues. The CDR3 region is CASSLEGGSTDTQYF. The CDR3 nucleotides are TGTGCCAGCAGCTTAGAAGGGGGCAGCACAGATACGCAGTATTTT.

V usage is TRBV5-8 and J usage is TRBJ2-7; the match to TRBD1 covers 7 bases. The CDR3 spans 14 residues. Trimming at V came to 0 bases and at J to 3 bases, leaving 3 bases not matched to a gene. CDR1 is SGHTS and CDR2 is YDEGEE in the germline V gene. Here the CDR3 reads CASSLEGANYEQYF. The CDR3 DNA reads as TGTGCCAGCAGCTTGGAGGGGGCCAACTACGAGCAGTACTTC. Filled out from reference TRBV5-8 and TRBJ2-7, the complete variable domain reads EAGVTQSPTHLIKTRGQQATLRCSPISGHTSVYWYQQALGLGLQFLLWYDEGEERNRGNFPPRFSGRQFPNYSSELNVNALELEDSALYLCASSLEGANYEQYFGPGTRLTVT.

In its sample, this clone was seen once. The chain combines TRBV3-1 (or the pseudogene TRBV3-2) with TRBJ2-3; 8 bases line up with TRBD2. In germline, CDR1 is LGHDT, CDR2 YNNKEL (reference sequence). Germline trimming cut 4 bases from V and 5 bases from J; bases unmatched to any gene: 8. This CDR3 has 15 amino acids. The CDR3 here is CASSRAGGVEDTQYF. The CDR3 DNA sequence: TGTGCCAGCAGCCGCGCGGGAGGAGTGGAAGATACGCAGTATTTT.

The chain uses TRBV7-2 and TRBJ2-2, with TRBD2 matching over 10 bases. Germline CDR1 and CDR2: SGHTA and FQGNSA. V lost 2 bases and J lost 0; bases outside the gene matches: 0. The CDR3 runs 16 residues. The CDR3 reads CASSLSGGANTGELFF. The CDR3 bases are TGTGCCAGCAGCTTAAGCGGGGGGGCGAACACCGGGGAGCTGTTTTTT.